This T cell receptor (beta chain) was recorded in a study of blood T cell repertoires in COVID-19 (dated by TCRdb to about 2020). Regarding the study in general: The collaborator samples originated in the United States, Italy and Spain and spanned the acute and convalescent phases of COVID-19. The prospective study material was composed of cDNA or gDNA derived from T cells, B-cell-depleted T cells, or PBMCs. Deeply sampled blood TCRbeta repertoires from subjects exposed to, actively infected with, or recovered from COVID-19 were included in the dataset. A freely available public database, intended as a resource for researchers studying the immune response to SARS-CoV-2, is where the repertoires were released. Samples came from the ongoing ImmuneRACE study (first 160 participants) plus 1,254 subjects from 6 global collaborators. Nearly every sample came with metadata listing a de-identified subject ID, COVID-19 status, age in years and sex. Where available, HLA class I and class II types were taken from metadata supplied by the sample provider and were not determined by assay-based typing.

Details on this clone: It lacks a known antigen. No much larger clone exists at a distance of one base, and base qualities are not known.

In Seattle, one collaborating source enrolled patients while the infection was active and tracked those patients longitudinally over the course of disease. Each collaborating institution followed its own protocols to collect whole blood in K2EDTA tubes. Collaborator samples were shipped for TCRbeta analysis as frozen whole blood, isolated PBMCs, or DNA extracted from either sample type. Paper-wide results and their limitations: How much clinical and demographic metadata was included differed by source and by participant, and the metadata was provided uncurated.

The immunoSEQ Assay, a bias-controlled multiplex PCR, was used to amplify TCRbeta CDR3 regions from genomic DNA. The source study handled its data this way. The number of nucleated cells in each sample was estimated by amplification of reference gene primers within the assay. Sequence reads were collapsed and filtered to measure the absolute abundance of every unique TCRbeta CDR3 rearrangement. For each sample, productive Simpson clonality was calculated by taking the square root of Simpson's diversity index across productive rearrangements. TCRdb obtained this table from immuneACCESS and retained in-frame rearrangements with V and J assigned. These tables miss some clones; where compared with another copy, unresolved V genes account for less than half of the shortfall, and the remainder is unexplained. The V and J calls and clone size come from that table; D and trimming were worked out from the DNA. This sample comprises some 500,000 clones, 85% to 90% of them detected only once. The ten largest clones add up to roughly 8% of the sample.

The CDR3 numbers 13 residues from cysteine through phenylalanine. Left in the record is the CDR3 DNA by itself, 39 bases read in frame from the first base. The germline V gene sets CDR1 to MNHEY and CDR2 to SVGAGI. Between the V and J ends, shortened by 6 bases and 5 bases respectively, the junction contains 13 bases. This TCR derives from a woman aged 50 to 65 with COVID-19, enrolled during active disease. This chain joins TRBV6-5 to TRBJ1-2; a weak D assignment points to TRBD1 (6 bases agree). Sequencing used peripheral blood. The bases read TGTGCCAGCAGGGCAGGGGTAGGGTATGGCTACACCTTC. This encodes CASRAGVGYGYTF.